Listed below are T cell receptor beta chains from one sample, sequenced in a study of regulatory T cells in long-lasting Graves disease. TCRdb used MiXCR to reprocess the multiplex PCR reads, holding one entry per CDR3 protein. The sample yields about half a million distinct CDR3 sequences, about 20% seen once. The material was peripheral blood mononuclear cells (PBMCs), obtained when the disease was refractory, from a patient treated with antithyroid drugs. Every receptor here comes from a female donor with Graves disease. The conserved cysteine and the conserved F or W are not part of the CDR3 here.

V gene,CDR3 protein
TRBV20-1,SAAFGNQPQH
TRBV6-1,ASSGQIGQPQH
TRBV7-9,ASSLGFPSTEAF
TRBV9,ASSVKVNTGELF
TRBV24-1,ATSDGVSGTEAF
TRBV28,ASSLGQGYYGYT
TRBV28,ASSTPLSGPRLNTDTQY
TRBV9,ASSASGRQQETQY
TRBV5-1,ASSPVGEDAKNIQY
TRBV5-1,ASSSLGQDTEAF
TRBV28,ASSHRDRAHGYT
TRBV3-1,ASSQDSDRGQKQY
TRBV12-3/TRBV12-4,ASSLAETAPTRQY
TRBV28,ASSPPSSGRYEQY
TRBV12-3/TRBV12-4,ASSLGNRYGGEQY
TRBV28,ASSPTSAPIYGYT
TRBV10-3,AINGQGGDQPQH
TRBV30,AWSGQDKNIQY
TRBV2,ASSVTGMIDEQY
TRBV19,ASSILEVGSPLH
TRBV28,ASSYPDRTALAKNIQY
TRBV4-1,ASSPLLKKMNEKLF
TRBV28,ASSLFPTGAGELF
TRBV6-1,ASRPWTGAAQGRNTEAF
TRBV6-1,ASSEANAGAWLGYT
TRBV6-1,ASSEGPANEKLF
TRBV28,ASSLPSLNQPQH
TRBV29-1,SVEDQREVTEAF
TRBV5-6,ASSLRGGGVGETQY
TRBV20-1,SARQPGQSNEKLF
TRBV30,AWSTIESGNTIY
TRBV3-1,ASSQDQGWGTEAF
TRBV5-1,ASSLGQILMNTEAF
TRBV29-1,SVGGQGTTEAF
TRBV7-2,ASSLVWGGETQY
TRBV27,ASSQRTGLPETQY
TRBV12-3/TRBV12-4,ASSPRGRAYEQY
TRBV10-3,AISAVIRGGNTEAF
TRBV12-3/TRBV12-4,ASSVDSSYEQY
TRBV9,ASSPDRVLTEAF
TRBV9,ASSPGQGKDSPLH
TRBV20-1,SARDNSVTGELF